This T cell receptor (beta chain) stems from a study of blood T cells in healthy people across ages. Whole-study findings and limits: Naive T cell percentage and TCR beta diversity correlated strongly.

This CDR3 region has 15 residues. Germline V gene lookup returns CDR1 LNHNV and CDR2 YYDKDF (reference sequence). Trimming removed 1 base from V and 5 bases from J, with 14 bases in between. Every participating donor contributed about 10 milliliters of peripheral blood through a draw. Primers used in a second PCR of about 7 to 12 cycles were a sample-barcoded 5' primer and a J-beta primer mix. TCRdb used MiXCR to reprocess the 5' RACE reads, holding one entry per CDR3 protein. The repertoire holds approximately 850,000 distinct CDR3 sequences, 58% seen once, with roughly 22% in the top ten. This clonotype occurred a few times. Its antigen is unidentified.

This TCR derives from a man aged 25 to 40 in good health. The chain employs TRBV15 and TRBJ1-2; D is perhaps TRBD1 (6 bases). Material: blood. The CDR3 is CATSRGTGPGYGYTF. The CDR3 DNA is TGTGCCACCAGCAGAGGAACAGGGCCTGGGTATGGCTACACCTTC.